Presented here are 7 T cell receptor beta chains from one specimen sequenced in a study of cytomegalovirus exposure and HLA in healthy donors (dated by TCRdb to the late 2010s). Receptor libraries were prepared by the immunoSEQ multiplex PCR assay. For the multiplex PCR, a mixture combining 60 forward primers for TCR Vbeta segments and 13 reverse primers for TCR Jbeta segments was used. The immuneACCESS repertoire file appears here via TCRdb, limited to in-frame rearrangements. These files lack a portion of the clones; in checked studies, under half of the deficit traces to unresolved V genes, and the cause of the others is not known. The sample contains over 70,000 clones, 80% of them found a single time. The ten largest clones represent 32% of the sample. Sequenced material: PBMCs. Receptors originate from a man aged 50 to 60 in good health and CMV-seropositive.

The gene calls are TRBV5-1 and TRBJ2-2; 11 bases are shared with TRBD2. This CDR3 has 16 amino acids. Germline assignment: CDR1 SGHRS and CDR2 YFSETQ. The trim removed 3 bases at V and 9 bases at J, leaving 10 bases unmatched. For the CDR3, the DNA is TGCGCCAGCAGCTGGGGGACTAGCGGTTCGGGTAGGGAGCTGTTTTTT. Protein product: CASSWGTSGSGRELFF.

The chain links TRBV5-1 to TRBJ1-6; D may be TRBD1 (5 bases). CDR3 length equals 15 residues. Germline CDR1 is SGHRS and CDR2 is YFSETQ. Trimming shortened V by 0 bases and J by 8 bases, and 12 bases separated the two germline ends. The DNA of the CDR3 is TGCGCCAGCAGCTTGGCCGACAGCGTCCATTCACCCCTCCACTTT. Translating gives CASSLADSVHSPLHF.

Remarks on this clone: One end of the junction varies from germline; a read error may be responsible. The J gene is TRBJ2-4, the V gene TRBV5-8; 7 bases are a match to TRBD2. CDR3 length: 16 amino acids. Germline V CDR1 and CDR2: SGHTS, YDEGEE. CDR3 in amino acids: CASSLRILQRENSQYF. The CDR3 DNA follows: TGTGCCAGCAGCTTGAGAATTCTGCAGCGGGAAAACAGTCAGTACTTC. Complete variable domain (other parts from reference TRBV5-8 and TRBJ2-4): EAGVTQSPTHLIKTRGQQATLRCSPISGHTSVYWYQQALGLGLQFLLWYDEGEERNRGNFPPRFSGRQFPNYSSELNVNALELEDSALYLCASSLRILQRENSQYFGAGTRLSVL.

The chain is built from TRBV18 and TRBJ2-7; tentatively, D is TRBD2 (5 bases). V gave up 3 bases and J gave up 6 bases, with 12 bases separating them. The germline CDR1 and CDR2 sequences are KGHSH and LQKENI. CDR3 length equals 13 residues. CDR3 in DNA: TGTGCCAGCTCACCGGGCTCCGCGGGCGAGCAGTACTTC. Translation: CASSPGSAGEQYF.

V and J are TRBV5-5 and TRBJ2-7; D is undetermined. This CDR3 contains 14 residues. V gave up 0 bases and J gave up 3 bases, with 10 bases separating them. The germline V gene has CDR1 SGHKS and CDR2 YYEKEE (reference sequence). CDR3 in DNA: TGTGCCAGCAGCTTGGCTGGGTCAGGCTACGAGCAGTACTTC. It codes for CASSLAGSGYEQYF.

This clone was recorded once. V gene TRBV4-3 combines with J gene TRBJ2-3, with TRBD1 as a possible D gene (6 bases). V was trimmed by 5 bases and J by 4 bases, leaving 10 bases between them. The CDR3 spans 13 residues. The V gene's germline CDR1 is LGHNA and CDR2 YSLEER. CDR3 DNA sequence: TGCGCCAGCAGCGCCAGGGGTGCAGATACGCAGTATTTT. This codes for CASSARGADTQYF.

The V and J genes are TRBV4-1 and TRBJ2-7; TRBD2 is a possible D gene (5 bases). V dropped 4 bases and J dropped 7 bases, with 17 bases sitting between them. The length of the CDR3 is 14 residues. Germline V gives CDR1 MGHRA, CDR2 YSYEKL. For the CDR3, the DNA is TGCGCCAGCAGCCCCCGCGGGCTGGATACGGAGCAGTACTTC. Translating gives CASSPRGLDTEQYF.